This T cell receptor (beta chain) was obtained from a study of neurological immune-mediated disorders. Each TCR transcript was tagged with a 10-nucleotide random UMI during 5'RACE. TCRdb reprocessed the 5' RACE reads via MiXCR and lists one record per CDR3 protein. The sample yields some 27,000 distinct CDR3 sequences, 5% to 7.5% seen once. Whole-study results and caveats: The most TCR clonal expansion was seen in HTLV-1-associated myelopathy, and the least was seen in multiple sclerosis, which fell below healthy controls. None of the CDR3 amino acid sequences of expanded clones were shared across subjects, and this suggested private repertoires in all groups.

CDR1 and CDR2 from the germline V gene are SGHRS and YFSETQ. V was pared by 0 bases and J by 1 base, with 12 bases between. The CDR3 has 16 residues. This clonotype was detected many times. Its antigen is unknown. The sequence came from a woman in her forties or fifties in good health. The specimen sequenced was PBMCs. This chain uses TRBV5-1 with TRBJ2-3, with D possibly called TRBD1 or TRBD2 (6 bases each). In DNA form, the CDR3 reads TGCGCCAGCAGCTTGGACGCAAGGGGGGGCACAGATACGCAGTATTTT. Amino acid sequence: CASSLDARGGTDTQYF.